What follows are 30 T cell receptor beta chains derived from one specimen sequenced in a study of T cells in Graves' hyperthyroidism and ophthalmopathy. The source material, RNA transcripts, was used to amplify TCR beta CDR3 regions. The HTBI primer set was used in a first-round RT-PCR of the TCR CDR3. TCRdb passed the multiplex PCR reads through MiXCR, listing each CDR3 protein once. The sample includes 450,000 to 700,000 distinct CDR3 sequences, under 60% of them seen just once. Sequencing was carried out using peripheral blood or thyroid tissue (not recorded which). All receptors come from an adult woman with Graves' disease, either hyperthyroidism or ophthalmopathy (not recorded which).

V usage is TRBV5-1 and J usage is TRBJ1-2; D is perhaps TRBD1 (5 bases). The CDR3 is made up of 15 amino acids. Trimming stripped 1 base from V and 5 bases from J, with 15 bases between. Germline lookup yields CDR1 SGHRS and CDR2 YFSETQ. CDR3 in DNA: TGCGCCAGCAGCTTGTTGGGACTATCCGGTTATGGCTACACCTTC. It translates to CASSLLGLSGYGYTF.

The chain couples TRBV2 to TRBJ2-7; maybe TRBD2 (6 bases). The CDR3 is made up of 14 amino acids. The ends were cut back, 5 bases at V and 7 bases at J, with 18 bases in the middle. Looked up from germline, CDR1 is SNHLY and CDR2 is FYNNEI. This chain's CDR3 is CASSQERAGPEQYF. CDR3 DNA sequence: TGTGCCAGCAGTCAAGAGCGGGCAGGTCCGGAGCAGTACTTC.

For this clonotype: The germline gene is not matched at one end of the junction; a read error may be the cause. The chain employs TRBV2 and TRBJ2-2, with D perhaps matching TRBD2 (5 bases). Germline lookup yields CDR1 SNHLY and CDR2 FYNNEI. The CDR3 consists of 13 residues. CDR3 sequence: CANSEGDTGELFF. The CDR3 DNA reads TGTGCCAACAGTGAGGGCGATACCGGGGAGCTGTTTTTT. Full variable domain (rest looked up from reference TRBV2 and TRBJ2-2): EPEVTQTPSHQVTQMGQEVILRCVPISNHLYFYWYRQILGQKVEFLVSFYNNEISEKSEIFDDQFSVERPDGSNFTLKIRSTKLEDSAMYFCANSEGDTGELFFGEGSRLTVL.

Ten or more counts support this clonotype. The J gene is TRBJ2-7, the V gene TRBV7-6; D is unclear. The CDR3 is 13 amino acids. V gave up 4 bases and J gave up 6 bases, with 13 bases separating them. Looked up from germline, CDR1 is SGHVS and CDR2 is FNYEAQ. The CDR3 DNA reads TGTGCCAGCAGCTCCCCCAGTGCTACCGAGCAGTACTTC. Protein product: CASSSPSATEQYF. Full variable domain (outside the CDR3, taken from reference TRBV7-6 and TRBJ2-7): GAGVSQSPRYKVTKRGQDVALRCDPISGHVSLYWYRQALGQGPEFLTYFNYEAQQDKSGLPNDRFSAERPEGSISTLTIQRTEQRDSAMYRCASSSPSATEQYFGPGTRLTVT.

This clonotype was seen at least ten times. The chain links TRBV5-8 to TRBJ2-7; the D is unclear. CDR3 size: 12 residues. V dropped 1 base and J dropped 6 bases, with 8 bases sitting between them. Germline CDR1 is SGHTS and CDR2 is YDEGEE. CDR3 nucleotides: TGTGCCAGCAGCTTGTACCGGACCGAGCAGTACTTC. Protein sequence: CASSLYRTEQYF.

This clonotype was observed a few times. Given a much more abundant clone one base away, this may be a read error. The V call is TRBV7-2, the J call TRBJ1-5; the D is unclear. The germline V gene encodes CDR1 SGHTA and CDR2 FQGNSA. CDR3 length: 17 residues. CDR3 in amino acids: CASSSQVTVYSNQPKHF. CDR3 in DNA: TGTGCCAGCAGCAGCCAGGTGACCGTCTATAGCAATCAGCCCAAGCATTTT.

The V call is TRBV29-1, the J call TRBJ1-1, with D uncertain. Trimming cost V 2 bases and J 1 base, with 17 bases left between them. Germline V lookup: CDR1 SQVTM, CDR2 ANQGSEA. CDR3 length: 16 residues. The CDR3: CSVESSRGRPNTEAFF. CDR3 nucleotide sequence: TGCAGCGTTGAATCGTCGCGGGGAAGACCGAACACTGAAGCTTTCTTT.

This clonotype was picked up many times. V gene TRBV20-1 combines with J gene TRBJ1-1; D remains ambiguous. The V and J ends lost 3 bases and 1 base respectively, with 9 bases between them. This CDR3 spans 13 amino acids. Per the germline V gene, CDR1 is DFQATT and CDR2 is SNEGSKA (reference sequence). Written as DNA, the CDR3 is TGCAGTGCTAGCCGGGGTCCGAACACTGAAGCTTTCTTT. It yields the protein CSASRGPNTEAFF.

The chain combines TRBV10-3 with TRBJ2-7, with D possibly matching TRBD2 (6 bases). The CDR3 contains 13 residues. Germline CDR1 reads ENHRY; CDR2 reads SYGVKD. Between the trimmed V and J ends, which lost 7 bases and 5 bases, there was a span of 15 bases. The CDR3 DNA sequence: TGTGCCATCAACCGGGGGAGACCTAACGAGCAGTACTTC. This gives the protein CAINRGRPNEQYF.

The genes are TRBV10-3 and TRBJ1-1; D is ambiguous. V gave up 0 bases and J gave up 7 bases, with 6 bases separating them. This CDR3 contains 12 residues. In germline, CDR1 is ENHRY, CDR2 SYGVKD. CDR3 in DNA: TGTGCCATCAGTGAGTCGGGCGGTGAAGCTTTCTTT. Protein product: CAISESGGEAFF.

This clonotype was counted a single time. This chain connects TRBV6-5 to TRBJ1-1; D is uncertain. The CDR3 length is 14 residues. V was trimmed by 5 bases and J by 5 bases, leaving 15 bases between them. Per germline, CDR1 MNHEY and CDR2 SVGAGI. This CDR3 is CASSEVGPRTEAFF. Here the CDR3 DNA reads TGTGCCAGCAGTGAAGTAGGGCCTAGGACTGAAGCTTTCTTT.

In this sample, this clonotype turned up many times. The chain employs TRBV2 and TRBJ2-7; no clear D. V gave up 6 bases and J gave up 5 bases, with 17 bases separating them. CDR1 is SNHLY, CDR2 FYNNEI, per germline. The CDR3 is made up of 14 amino acids. CDR3 in DNA: TGTGCCAGCAGCCCCCGACAACTCAGCAACGAGCAGTACTTC. The encoded protein is CASSPRQLSNEQYF.

CDR3 loop: CASTSGTHQFF. The CDR3 bases are TGTGCCAGCACCTCAGGGACTCATCAGTTCTTC. This rearrangement joins TRBV7-9 to TRBJ2-1; D is possibly TRBD2 (6 bases). The CDR3 length is 11 residues. V gave up 7 bases and J gave up 13 bases, with 14 bases separating them. Germline-derived CDR1 and CDR2 are SEHNR and FQNEAQ (reference sequence).

This clonotype was counted at least ten times. The chain uses TRBV12-3 or TRBV12-4 and TRBJ2-5; TRBD1 might be the D (5 bases). There are 14 residues in the CDR3. V was shortened by 6 bases and J by 2 bases, with 13 bases between the two germline ends. CDR3 sequence (DNA): TGTGCCAGCAGCCCCCGACAGCTACAAGAGACCCAGTACTTC. Translation gives CASSPRQLQETQYF.

The chain has TRBV7-9 and TRBJ1-2; 8 bases are a match to TRBD1. From germline, CDR1 is SEHNR and CDR2 FQNEAQ (reference sequence). The length of the CDR3 is 15 residues. V was clipped by 0 bases and J by 6 bases; unmatched bases: 6. The CDR3 reads CASSLALDREDGYTF. The CDR3 region has the DNA TGTGCCAGCAGCTTAGCCCTGGACAGGGAGGATGGCTACACCTTC.

The sample holds many counts of this clonotype. The CDR3 DNA reads as TGCAGTGCTCCCGGGGGGGGGACCCAGTACTTC. Translating gives CSAPGGGTQYF. This rearrangement joins TRBV20-1 to TRBJ2-5; 8 bases match TRBD2. The V segment lost 5 bases and the J segment 7 bases; nucleotides outside the gene matches: 3. Germline CDR1 DFQATT, CDR2 SNEGSKA (reference sequence). CDR3 length equals 11 residues.

This clonotype was observed at least ten times. The chain carries TRBV6-5 and TRBJ1-4; D is unclear. CDR3 length equals 13 residues. Germline V lookup: CDR1 MNHEY, CDR2 SVGAGI. The V gene lost 6 bases and the J gene lost 2 bases, with 7 bases spanning the gap. The CDR3 sequence is CASRVRTNEKLFF. The CDR3 DNA sequence: TGTGCCAGCAGAGTACGGACTAATGAAAAACTGTTTTTT.

The chain couples TRBV19 to TRBJ2-7; D not resolved. V was shortened by 9 bases and J by 6 bases, with 15 bases between the two germline ends. Per germline, CDR1 LNHDA and CDR2 SQIVND (reference sequence). This CDR3 comprises 12 residues. CDR3 nucleotide sequence: TGTGCCAGCTCACCGGACGGAAGCGAGCAGTACTTC. It translates to CASSPDGSEQYF.

There are a few counts of this clonotype. CDR3 sequence reads: CSGGLIGGYEQYF. DNA for the CDR3: TGCAGCGGTGGACTTATCGGGGGCTACGAGCAGTACTTC. J is TRBJ2-7 and V is TRBV29-1; D is possibly TRBD2 (6 bases). The V and J ends lost 7 bases and 3 bases respectively, with 16 bases between them. CDR1 and CDR2 from the germline V gene are SQVTM and ANQGSEA. This CDR3 spans 13 amino acids.

The chain employs TRBV11-2 and TRBJ2-5; TRBD1 aligns across 8 bases. The germline V gene has CDR1 SGHAT and CDR2 FQNNGV. V shed 5 bases and J 5 bases; nucleotides not matched to a gene: 13. This CDR3 comprises 16 residues. CDR3 coding DNA: TGTGCCAGCAGCGTCAGGGGGCGGGATGGTTGGGAGACCCAGTACTTC. It encodes CASSVRGRDGWETQYF.

About this clonotype: One base away lies a much larger clone, so this may be a sequencing read error. Because it lacks the conserved phenylalanine or tryptophan at the end, this CDR3 is likely a read error. V usage is TRBV7-3 and J usage is TRBJ2-2, with D perhaps matching TRBD1 (5 bases). The end of the DNA is better explained by TRBJ1-1, so the J call may be wrong. From germline, CDR1 is SGHTA and CDR2 FQGTGA. The CDR3 loop spans 15 amino acids. DNA for the CDR3: TGTGCCAGCAGCCCCTCGCGGGGGAAGAACACTGAAGCTTTCCTT. It translates to CASSPSRGKNTEAFL.

At least ten counts were recorded for this clonotype. The J gene is TRBJ2-5, the V gene TRBV27, with 7 nucleotides matching TRBD1. CDR1 is MNHEY and CDR2 is SMNVEV in the germline V gene (reference sequence). Trimming removed 5 bases from V and 8 bases from J; junction bases left unmatched: 8. CDR3 length equals 13 residues. For the CDR3, the DNA is TGTGCCAGCAGTCCAACAGGGGTAGACACCCAGTACTTC. Amino acid sequence: CASSPTGVDTQYF.

As to this clonotype: The conserved phenylalanine or tryptophan normally closing the CDR3 is absent here, so this likely arose from a read error. The DNA is left out, because the CDR3 cannot be placed on it with certainty; the CDR3 is given as TCRdb lists it. The V and J genes are TRBV4-2 and TRBJ1-1. 8 amino acids form the CDR3, both terminal residues included. Germline CDR1 and CDR2: LGHNA and YNFKEQ. CDR3 residues: CASSQEFS.

This clonotype was detected ten times or more. The rearrangement links TRBV11-2 to TRBJ2-5, with D possibly TRBD2 on 6 matching bases. This CDR3 has 12 amino acids. CDR1 and CDR2 from the germline V gene are SGHAT and FQNNGV. V lost 6 bases to trimming and J lost 5 bases, with 10 bases between them. DNA for the CDR3: TGTGCCAGCAGTATAGGGAGGGAGACCCAGTACTTC. Protein sequence: CASSIGRETQYF. Complete variable domain (other parts from reference TRBV11-2 and TRBJ2-5): EAGVAQSPRYKIIEKRQSVAFWCNPISGHATLYWYQQILGQGPKLLIQFQNNGVVDDSQLPKDRFSAERLKGVDSTLKIQPAKLEDSAVYLCASSIGRETQYFGPGTRLLVL.

This clonotype was detected ten times or more. This chain connects TRBV10-2 to TRBJ2-6; D gene unclear. The germline V gene has CDR1 WSHSY and CDR2 SAAADI. Trimming took off 8 bases at V and 0 bases at J, with 11 bases between the two ends. The CDR3 covers 15 residues. CDR3 nucleotides: TGCGCCAGCGTAAGACGGCACTCTGGGGCCAACGTCCTGACTTTC. Its translation is CASVRRHSGANVLTF.

In this sample, this clonotype turned up many times. The rearrangement uses TRBV27 and TRBJ1-5, with D unclear. Trimming removed 4 bases at V and 4 bases at J, with 17 bases between. This CDR3 contains 16 residues. CDR1 and CDR2 (germline): MNHEY, SMNVEV (reference sequence). The CDR3 DNA follows: TGTGCCAGCAGTTCCCTGTCATCGATTTTAAATCAGCCCCAGCATTTT. Translation: CASSSLSSILNQPQHF.

The chain recombines TRBV7-2 with TRBJ1-5; D is perhaps TRBD1 (5 bases). CDR1 and CDR2 (germline): SGHTA, FQGNSA. Trimming cost V 5 bases and J 9 bases, with 14 bases left between them. The CDR3 runs 13 residues. The CDR3 reads CASSPGRGGPQHF. The CDR3 nucleotides read TGTGCCAGCAGCCCCGGCCGGGGCGGGCCCCAGCATTTT. The full variable domain, its missing parts supplied by reference TRBV7-2 and TRBJ1-5, is GAGVSQSPSNKVTEKGKDVELRCDPISGHTALYWYRQSLGQGLEFLIYFQGNSAPDKSGLPSDRFSAERTGGSVSTLTIQRTQQEDSAVYLCASSPGRGGPQHFGDGTRLSIL.

This clonotype was found many times. The chain is built from TRBV5-1 and TRBJ2-6, with D perhaps TRBD2 (6 bases). The length of the CDR3 is 16 residues. Germline V gene sequence: CDR1 SGHRS, CDR2 YFSETQ. Trimming took off 1 base at V and 2 bases at J, with 10 bases between the two ends. The CDR3: CASSLLGEAGANVLTF. In DNA form, the CDR3 reads TGCGCCAGCAGCTTGTTAGGGGAGGCTGGGGCCAACGTCCTGACTTTC.

A single count supports this clonotype. The chain is built from TRBV7-9 and TRBJ1-3, with TRBD1 identical over 7 bases. V was clipped by 5 bases and J by 7 bases; unmatched bases: 5. The CDR3 extends over 13 amino acids. Germline CDR1 reads SEHNR; CDR2 reads FQNEAQ (reference sequence). The CDR3 sequence: CASSPAGGNTIYF. The CDR3 bases are TGTGCCAGCAGCCCCGCAGGGGGGAACACCATATATTTT.

The sample holds a few counts of this clonotype. The V call is TRBV2, the J call TRBJ2-7; a possible D gene is TRBD2 (5 bases). V was pared by 5 bases and J by 7 bases, with 9 bases between. Germline-derived CDR1 and CDR2 are SNHLY and FYNNEI. The CDR3 runs to 11 residues. CDR3 DNA: TGTGCCAGCAGTTTACAGCGGGAGCAGTACTTC. This encodes CASSLQREQYF.